One and the same sample provided the 10 T cell receptor beta chains below, sequenced in a study of blood T cell repertoires in COVID-19 (dated by TCRdb to 2018 to 2021). The library was produced with the immunoSEQ multiplex PCR assay. What TCRdb holds here is the immuneACCESS table cut down to in-frame rearrangements. Part of the clones is not present; checked against another copy, under half of the missing clones reflect an unresolved V gene, and the others are unexplained. This sample gives around 200,000 clones in total; roughly 89% of them show up just once. Under 4% of the sample belongs to the ten largest clones. Sequencing was done on a sample of PBMCs or T cells enriched from blood (not recorded which). Receptors were obtained from a woman aged 40-49 years with acute COVID-19.

The chain is built from TRBV20-1 and TRBJ1-5; possible D gene TRBD1, 5 bases. Germline CDR1 is DFQATT and CDR2 is SNEGSKA (reference sequence). V was cut by 3 bases and J by 6 bases, with 15 bases left in between. CDR3 length: 14 residues. As DNA, the CDR3 is TGCAGTGCTAGTACGGGGGAGGTGGTTCAGCCCCAGCATTTT. Translated, it gives CSASTGEVVQPQHF.

The chain has TRBV6-5 and TRBJ1-1, with 8 bases aligning to TRBD1. The junction had 4 bases not matched to a gene; V was cut back by 6 bases and J by 4 bases. Germline CDR1 MNHEY, CDR2 SVGAGI. The CDR3 runs to 13 residues. The CDR3 is CASRKGQATEAFF. Written as DNA, the CDR3 is TGTGCCAGCAGAAAGGGACAGGCCACTGAAGCTTTCTTT.

A word on this clone: One end of the junction varies from germline; a read error may be responsible. This rearrangement joins TRBV5-6 to TRBJ1-5; D is perhaps TRBD1 (5 bases). Germline V gene data show CDR1 as SGHDT and CDR2 as YYEEEE. The CDR3 consists of 14 residues. The CDR3 nucleotides are TGTGCCAGCAGTTTGGCAGGGTTCAGTCAGCCCCAGCATTTT. Its protein product is CASSLAGFSQPQHF.

This clone came up a few times. V usage is TRBV25-1 and J usage is TRBJ1-6; a weak D match, TRBD1 (5 bases). The CDR3 extends over 12 amino acids. Trimming took off 6 bases at V and 7 bases at J, with 7 bases between the two ends. The germline V gene encodes CDR1 MGHDK and CDR2 SYGVNS. Written as DNA, the CDR3 is TGTGCCAGCAGGGGACTGAATTCACCCCTCCACTTT. Its translation: CASRGLNSPLHF. The variable domain in full, completed from reference TRBV25-1 and TRBJ1-6, reads EADIYQTPRYLVIGTGKKITLECSQTMGHDKMYWYQQDPGMELHLIHYSYGVNSTEKGDLSSESTVSRIRTEHFPLTLESARPSHTSQYLCASRGLNSPLHFGNGTRLTVT.

The rearrangement uses TRBV5-1 and TRBJ2-2, with D perhaps TRBD1 (6 bases). Trimming removed 7 bases from V and 2 bases from J, with 12 bases in between. Per germline, CDR1 SGHRS and CDR2 YFSETQ. The CDR3 sequence is 14 residues long. CDR3 DNA: TGCGCCAGCTCCGACAGGATTAACACCGGGGAGCTGTTTTTT. This sequence encodes CASSDRINTGELFF.

The CDR3 sequence: CASRGPGNTEAFF. CDR3 DNA: TGTGCCAGCAGGGGGCCCGGGAACACTGAAGCTTTCTTT. The chain recombines TRBV3-1 (or the pseudogene TRBV3-2) with TRBJ1-1; D may be TRBD1 (5 bases). The V end was cut by 6 bases, the J end by 1 base, with 9 bases between. CDR1 and CDR2 from the germline V gene are LGHDT and YNNKEL (reference sequence). The CDR3 is 13 residues long.

The chain employs TRBV4-1 and TRBJ2-7, with 7 bases lining up with TRBD2. The J segment lost 2 bases and the V segment lost 0 bases, leaving 7 bases of the junction unmatched. In germline, CDR1 is MGHRA, CDR2 YSYEKL. This CDR3 spans 16 amino acids. CDR3 residues: CASSQDPFAGAYEQYF. The DNA for the CDR3 is TGCGCCAGCAGCCAAGACCCTTTTGCGGGGGCCTACGAGCAGTACTTC.

The chain is built from TRBV27 and TRBJ1-5; 9 positions match TRBD1. J was trimmed by 1 base and V by 4 bases; bases with no gene match: 5. The length of the CDR3 is 16 residues. Germline V CDR1 and CDR2: MNHEY, SMNVEV (reference sequence). Written as DNA, the CDR3 is TGTGCCAGCAGTTCACGGACAGGGGCGAGCAATCAGCCCCAGCATTTT. It specifies CASSSRTGASNQPQHF.

This chain connects TRBV30 to TRBJ1-1, with a weak D call TRBD1 (6 bases). The CDR3 sequence is 13 residues long. V dropped 2 bases and J dropped 4 bases, with 11 bases sitting between them. CDR1 and CDR2 (germline): GTSNPN, SVGIG (reference sequence). The CDR3 coding sequence is TGTGCCTGGAGTCAGGGGACGAGCACTGAAGCTTTCTTT. Translated, it gives CAWSQGTSTEAFF. Based on the CDR3 plus reference TRBV30 and TRBJ1-1, the full variable domain is SQTIHQWPATLVQPVGSPLSLECTVEGTSNPNLYWYRQAAGRGLQLLFYSVGIGQISSEVPQNLSASRPQDRQFILSSKKLLLSDSGFYLCAWSQGTSTEAFFGQGTRLTVV.

The chain links TRBV7-2 to TRBJ2-7; maybe TRBD2 (6 bases). CDR1 SGHTA and CDR2 FQGNSA come from the germline V gene. This CDR3 has 15 amino acids. With 2 bases removed from V and 4 bases from J, the gap between germline ends came to 15 bases. The CDR3 sequence: CASSLRDSQGYEQYF. In DNA form, the CDR3 reads TGTGCCAGCAGCTTAAGGGACTCCCAGGGTTACGAGCAGTACTTC.